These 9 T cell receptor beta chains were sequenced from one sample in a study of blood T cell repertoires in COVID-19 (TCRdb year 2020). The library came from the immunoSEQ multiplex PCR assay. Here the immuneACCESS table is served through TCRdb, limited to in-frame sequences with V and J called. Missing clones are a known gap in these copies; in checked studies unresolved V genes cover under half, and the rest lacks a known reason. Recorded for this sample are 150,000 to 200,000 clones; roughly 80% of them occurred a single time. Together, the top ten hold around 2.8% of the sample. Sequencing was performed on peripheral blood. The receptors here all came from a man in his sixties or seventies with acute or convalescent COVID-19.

The CDR3 DNA follows: TGTGCCAGCAGCCCATCTTGGGCAGCTAACTATGGCTACACCTTC. It specifies CASSPSWAANYGYTF. This chain uses TRBV7-8 with TRBJ1-2; D is uncertain. Trimming removed 5 bases from V and 0 bases from J, with 13 bases in between. The CDR3 extends over 15 amino acids. Germline V gene data show CDR1 as SGHVS and CDR2 as FQNEAQ. Variable domain in full (rest from reference TRBV7-8 and TRBJ1-2): GAGVSQSPRYKVAKRGQDVALRCDPISGHVSLFWYQQALGQGPEFLTYFQNEAQLDKSGLPSDRFFAERPEGSVSTLKIQRTQQEDSAVYLCASSPSWAANYGYTFGSGTRLTVV.

This CDR3 reads CASSQDRTGMGYGYTF. DNA for the CDR3: TGTGCCAGCAGCCAAGATCGAACAGGGATGGGCTATGGCTACACCTTC. The gene calls are TRBV3-1 (or the pseudogene TRBV3-2) and TRBJ1-2, with a tentative D call TRBD1 (6 bases). This CDR3 has 16 amino acids. CDR1 is LGHDT and CDR2 is YNNKEL in the germline V gene (reference sequence). Trimming removed 0 bases from V and 4 bases from J, with 15 bases in between.

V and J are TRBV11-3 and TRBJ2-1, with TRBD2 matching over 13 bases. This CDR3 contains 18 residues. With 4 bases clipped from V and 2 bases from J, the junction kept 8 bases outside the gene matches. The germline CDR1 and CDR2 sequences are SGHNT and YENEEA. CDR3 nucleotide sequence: TGTGCCAGCAGCTCGCCGCGGACTAGCGGGAGTCCCTACAATGAGCAGTTCTTC. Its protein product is CASSSPRTSGSPYNEQFF. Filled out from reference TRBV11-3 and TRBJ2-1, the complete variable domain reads EAGVVQSPRYKIIEKKQPVAFWCNPISGHNTLYWYLQNLGQGPELLIRYENEEAVDDSQLPKDRFSAERLKGVDSTLKIQPAELGDSAVYLCASSSPRTSGSPYNEQFFGPGTRLTVL.

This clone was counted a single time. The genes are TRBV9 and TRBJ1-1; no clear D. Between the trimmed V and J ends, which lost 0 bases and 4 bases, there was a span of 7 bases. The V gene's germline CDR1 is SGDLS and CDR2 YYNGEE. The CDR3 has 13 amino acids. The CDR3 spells CASSVVQATEAFF. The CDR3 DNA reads TGTGCCAGCAGCGTAGTGCAGGCCACTGAAGCTTTCTTT.

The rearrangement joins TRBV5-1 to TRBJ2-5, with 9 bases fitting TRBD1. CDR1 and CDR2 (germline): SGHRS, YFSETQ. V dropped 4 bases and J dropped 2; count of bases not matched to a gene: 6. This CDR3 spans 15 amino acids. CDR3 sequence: CASSTGTGTQETQYF. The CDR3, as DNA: TGCGCCAGCAGCACCGGGACAGGGACACAAGAGACCCAGTACTTC.

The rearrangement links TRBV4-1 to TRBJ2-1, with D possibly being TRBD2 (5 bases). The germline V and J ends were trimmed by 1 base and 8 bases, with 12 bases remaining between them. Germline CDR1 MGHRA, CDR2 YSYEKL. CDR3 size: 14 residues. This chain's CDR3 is CASSQGGWIDEQFF. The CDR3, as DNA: TGCGCCAGCAGCCAAGGAGGGTGGATCGATGAGCAGTTCTTC.

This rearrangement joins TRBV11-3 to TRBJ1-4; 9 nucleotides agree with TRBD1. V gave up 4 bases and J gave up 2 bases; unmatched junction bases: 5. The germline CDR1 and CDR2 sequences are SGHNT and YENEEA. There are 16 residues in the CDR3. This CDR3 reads CASSSNRGRTNEKLFF. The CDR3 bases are TGTGCCAGCAGCTCGAACAGGGGGCGGACTAATGAAAAACTGTTTTTT.

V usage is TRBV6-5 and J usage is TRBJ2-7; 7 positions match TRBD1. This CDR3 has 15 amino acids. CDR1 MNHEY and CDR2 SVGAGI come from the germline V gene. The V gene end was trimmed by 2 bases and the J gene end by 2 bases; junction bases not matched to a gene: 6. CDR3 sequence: CASSYHRDRAYEQYF. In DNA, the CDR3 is TGTGCCAGCAGTTACCACCGGGACAGAGCCTACGAGCAGTACTTC.

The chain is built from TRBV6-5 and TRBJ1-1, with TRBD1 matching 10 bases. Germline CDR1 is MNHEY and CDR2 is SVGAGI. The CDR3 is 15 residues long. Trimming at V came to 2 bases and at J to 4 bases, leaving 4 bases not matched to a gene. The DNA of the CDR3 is TGTGCCAGCAGTTACCAGAGGACAGGGGGCACTGAAGCTTTCTTT. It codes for CASSYQRTGGTEAFF.